One and the same sample provided the 27 T cell receptor beta chains below, sequenced in a study of radiation and T cells in renal cell carcinoma. Sequencing used immunoSEQ multiplex PCR; TCRdb keeps in-frame clones, though not all of them. The sample records some 120,000 clones, roughly four fifths being singletons. Specified time point: blood 2 weeks post-SBRT. Treatment denoted: 15 Gy SBRT to primary tumor, nephrectomy 4 weeks later. Specimen: blood, collected from a patient whose treatment included radiotherapy and nephrectomy. The receptor source for this set is a woman aged 55-69 years with renal cell carcinoma.

This chain joins TRBV19 and TRBJ1-2; a possible D gene is TRBD1 (6 bases). Germline V gene sequence: CDR1 LNHDA, CDR2 SQIVND (reference sequence). This CDR3 has 16 amino acids. V lost 2 bases and J 8 bases, leaving 21 bases between the germline ends. This CDR3 reads CASSIPPSWGAGGYTF. CDR3 nucleotides: TGTGCCAGTAGTATACCCCCCTCTTGGGGGGCGGGGGGCTACACCTTC.

The V and J genes are TRBV5-4 and TRBJ1-2; perhaps TRBD1 as D (5 bases). The V and J ends lost 4 bases and 10 bases respectively, with 14 bases between them. Germline V lookup: CDR1 SGHNT, CDR2 YYREEE (reference sequence). The CDR3 spans 12 residues. The CDR3 bases are TGTGCCAGCAGCCTGATTGCAGGGCCCTACACCTTC. Protein product: CASSLIAGPYTF.

The V call is TRBV28, the J call TRBJ2-7, with D perhaps matching TRBD2 (5 bases). V dropped 6 bases and J dropped 2 bases, with 26 bases sitting between them. The CDR3 spans 18 residues. The germline CDR1 and CDR2 sequences are MDHEN and SYDVKM. The CDR3 spells CASSFSGVGLQVAYEQYF. The CDR3 DNA reads TGTGCCAGCAGCTTTTCCGGGGTAGGGCTACAAGTCGCCTACGAGCAGTACTTC.

This clone showed up just once. The chain combines TRBV28 with TRBJ1-3; a weak D match, TRBD1 (5 bases). The CDR3 runs to 15 residues. V was pared by 6 bases and J by 0 bases, with 12 bases between. CDR1 and CDR2 (germline): MDHEN, SYDVKM. As DNA, the CDR3 is TGTGCCAGCAGCCCGAACAGGAGCTCTGGAAACACCATATATTTT. Protein sequence: CASSPNRSSGNTIYF.

This chain joins TRBV5-5 and TRBJ1-3; 7 positions match TRBD1. The germline V gene encodes CDR1 SGHKS and CDR2 YYEKEE (reference sequence). This CDR3 contains 14 residues. J gave up 2 bases and V 4 bases, and 3 bases lay outside the gene matches. This CDR3 is CASSPGGTGNTIYF. CDR3 in DNA: TGTGCCAGCAGCCCAGGGGGAACTGGAAACACCATATATTTT.

The chain uses TRBV6-6 and TRBJ1-2, with D possibly being TRBD1 (5 bases). Germline CDR1 reads MNHNY; CDR2 reads SVGAGI (reference sequence). The CDR3 totals 13 residues. Trimming pared 7 bases from V and 4 bases from J, leaving 13 bases between. CDR3 sequence (DNA): TGTGCCAGCACTCAGGGACGTGCCTATGGCTACACCTTC. It translates to CASTQGRAYGYTF.

Only a few counts were recorded for this clone. The rearrangement links TRBV5-4 to TRBJ2-7; 11 bases are a match to TRBD2. The germline gives CDR1 SGHNT, CDR2 YYREEE (reference sequence). This CDR3 is built from 15 residues. V was pared by 3 bases and J by 3 bases, with 5 bases of the junction left unmatched. This chain's CDR3 is CASSWGTSGGYEQYF. The CDR3 region has the DNA TGTGCCAGCAGCTGGGGGACTAGCGGAGGCTACGAGCAGTACTTC.

This clone was seen just once. The gene calls are TRBV2 and TRBJ2-1, with D perhaps matching TRBD1 or TRBD2 (5 bases each). Germline assignment: CDR1 SNHLY and CDR2 FYNNEI. V lost 2 bases and J 2 bases, leaving 16 bases between the germline ends. The length of the CDR3 is 17 residues. The CDR3 coding sequence is TGTGCCAGCAGTGAATTATACGGGACGACTACCTACAATGAGCAGTTCTTC. Amino acid sequence: CASSELYGTTTYNEQFF. The full variable domain, completed using reference TRBV2 and TRBJ2-1, is EPEVTQTPSHQVTQMGQEVILRCVPISNHLYFYWYRQILGQKVEFLVSFYNNEISEKSEIFDDQFSVERPDGSNFTLKIRSTKLEDSAMYFCASSELYGTTTYNEQFFGPGTRLTVL.

V is TRBV7-2 and J is TRBJ1-1; the match to TRBD1 covers 7 bases. CDR1 and CDR2 from the germline V gene are SGHTA and FQGNSA. V lost 5 bases to trimming and J lost 8 bases; unmatched junction nucleotides: 8. This CDR3 contains 13 residues. CDR3 region: CASSPRQGGEAFF. The DNA of the CDR3 is TGTGCCAGCAGCCCCCGACAGGGAGGGGAAGCTTTCTTT.

Here the CDR3 DNA reads TGTGCCAGTAGTAGGATAGCGGGGAACCAAGAGACCCAGTACTTC. Translated, it gives CASSRIAGNQETQYF. This sequence joins TRBV19 and TRBJ2-5, with TRBD2 identical over 8 bases. With V trimmed by 4 bases and J by 0 bases, 4 bases remained unmatched. This CDR3 has 15 residues. Per germline, CDR1 LNHDA and CDR2 SQIVND (reference sequence).

This sequence joins TRBV7-9 and TRBJ2-2; D not certain. V lost 9 bases and J 3 bases, leaving 8 bases between the germline ends. CDR1 is SEHNR, CDR2 FQNEAQ, per germline (reference sequence). The CDR3 is 12 residues long. The CDR3 DNA reads as TGTGCCAGTCGACGGTACACCGGGGAGCTGTTTTTT. Protein product: CASRRYTGELFF.

The sample holds one count of this clone. This chain links TRBV6-5 with TRBJ2-7; 7 nucleotides line up with TRBD1. This CDR3 contains 15 residues. The germline gives CDR1 MNHEY, CDR2 SVGAGI. V gave up 7 bases and J gave up 5 bases; unmatched junction bases: 14. In DNA form, the CDR3 reads TGTGCCAGCAACACTCAGACAGGGATAAGCGACGAGCAGTACTTC. Protein sequence: CASNTQTGISDEQYF.

The chain links TRBV4-1 to TRBJ1-1; 10 nucleotides agree with TRBD1. The V segment lost 4 bases and the J segment 2 bases; nucleotides outside the gene matches: 1. CDR3 length: 14 residues. The germline V gene has CDR1 MGHRA and CDR2 YSYEKL. The CDR3 here is CASSRQGANTEAFF. In DNA, the CDR3 is TGCGCCAGCAGCCGACAGGGGGCAAACACTGAAGCTTTCTTT.

The chain couples TRBV7-2 to TRBJ2-3; D gene unclear. The CDR3 has 15 amino acids. The germline V and J ends were trimmed by 1 base and 0 bases, with 8 bases remaining between them. Germline loops: CDR1 SGHTA, CDR2 FQGNSA. CDR3 nucleotide sequence: TGTGCCAGCAGCTTAGGGACGCCTAGCACAGATACGCAGTATTTT. This encodes CASSLGTPSTDTQYF.

The chain joins TRBV19 to TRBJ1-6; D remains unclear. Germline V CDR1 and CDR2: LNHDA, SQIVND (reference sequence). V was trimmed by 2 bases and J by 6 bases, leaving 20 bases between them. The length of the CDR3 is 18 residues. CDR3 sequence reads: CASSIRAQGSTFNSPLHF. The CDR3 DNA sequence: TGTGCCAGTAGTATAAGGGCCCAAGGGTCGACCTTTAATTCACCCCTCCACTTT.

The chain couples TRBV29-1 to TRBJ1-2, with D possibly TRBD1 on 5 matching bases. Trimming took off 6 bases at V and 5 bases at J, with 19 bases between the two ends. The CDR3 totals 14 residues. Germline loops: CDR1 SQVTM, CDR2 ANQGSEA. The CDR3 sequence is CSVDLDGTAYGYTF. The DNA for the CDR3 is TGCAGCGTGGACCTCGACGGGACGGCATATGGCTACACCTTC.

The rearrangement uses TRBV11-2 and TRBJ1-2; no reliable D call. V lost 1 base to trimming and J lost 0 bases, with 12 bases between them. The CDR3 is 16 residues long. Germline V gene sequence: CDR1 SGHAT, CDR2 FQNNGV. Written as DNA, the CDR3 is TGTGCCAGCAGCTTAGGGCCCCCCGGGGCTAACTATGGCTACACCTTC. Translated, it gives CASSLGPPGANYGYTF. Full variable domain (rest looked up from reference TRBV11-2 and TRBJ1-2): EAGVAQSPRYKIIEKRQSVAFWCNPISGHATLYWYQQILGQGPKLLIQFQNNGVVDDSQLPKDRFSAERLKGVDSTLKIQPAKLEDSAVYLCASSLGPPGANYGYTFGSGTRLTVV.

The gene calls are TRBV7-2 and TRBJ2-5, with TRBD2 matching 10 bases. Trimming removed 1 base from V and 2 bases from J; junction bases left unmatched: 7. Germline CDR1 reads SGHTA; CDR2 reads FQGNSA. The CDR3 length is 17 residues. The CDR3 nucleotides read TGTGCCAGCAGCTTAGGGCTAGCGGGAGTGAGACAAGAGACCCAGTACTTC. Translation: CASSLGLAGVRQETQYF.

The chain is built from TRBV15 and TRBJ1-2; 10 bases agree with TRBD1. There are 15 residues in the CDR3. Losses at the gene ends were 1 base for V and 6 bases for J; bases not matched to a gene: 5. Germline V gene lookup returns CDR1 LNHNV and CDR2 YYDKDF (reference sequence). The CDR3: CATSRATGGFNGYTF. CDR3 sequence (DNA): TGTGCCACCAGCAGAGCGACAGGGGGCTTCAATGGCTACACCTTC.

The rearrangement joins TRBV10-3 to TRBJ2-7; possibly TRBD1 or TRBD2 for D (5 bases each). The CDR3 totals 13 residues. Trimming shortened V by 4 bases and J by 6 bases, and 13 bases separated the two germline ends. Looked up from germline, CDR1 is ENHRY and CDR2 is SYGVKD. CDR3 sequence: CAISGRDQGEQYF. CDR3 nucleotide sequence: TGTGCCATCAGTGGTCGGGACCAGGGCGAGCAGTACTTC.

This clone was observed once. At one boundary the junction diverges from the germline segment, which might be a read error. The V call is TRBV5-4, the J call TRBJ2-5, with TRBD1 matching over 9 bases. CDR3 size: 18 residues. Germline V lookup: CDR1 SGHNT, CDR2 YYREEE (reference sequence). The CDR3 bases are TGTGCCAGCAACTTGAAGGGGGCACAGGGGGCAGGGTTGGAGACCCAGTACTTC. As protein: CASNLKGAQGAGLETQYF.

The V gene is TRBV28, the J gene TRBJ2-7; 9 nucleotides match TRBD1. Germline values: CDR1 MDHEN, CDR2 SYDVKM. Losses at the gene ends were 10 bases for V and 7 bases for J; bases not matched to a gene: 8. The CDR3 has 12 residues. CDR3 coding DNA: TGTGCCACCGCCGGGACAGGGCAAGAGCAGTACTTC. Its protein product is CATAGTGQEQYF. Variable domain in full (rest from reference TRBV28 and TRBJ2-7): DVKVTQSSRYLVKRTGEKVFLECVQDMDHENMFWYRQDPGLGLRLIYFSYDVKMKEKGDIPEGYSVSREKKERFSLILESASTNQTSMYLCATAGTGQEQYFGPGTRLTVT.

V gene TRBV4-1 combines with J gene TRBJ2-5; 9 positions match TRBD1. The tail of the sequence fits TRBJ2-7 better, so the J call may be wrong. Germline V gene lookup returns CDR1 MGHRA and CDR2 YSYEKL. The CDR3 loop spans 15 amino acids. The CDR3 bases are TGCGCCAGCAGCCACCTAACAGGGGGCCTCAACGAGCAGTACTTC. Amino acids: CASSHLTGGLNEQYF.

The rearrangement uses TRBV5-1 and TRBJ1-1; 8 positions match TRBD1. Trimming took 2 bases from V and 6 from J; bases not matched to a gene: 12. This CDR3 spans 16 amino acids. The germline V gene has CDR1 SGHRS and CDR2 YFSETQ. The CDR3 nucleotides are TGCGCCAGCAGCTTTAACAGACAGGGGTCTAACGCTGAAGCTTTCTTT. Translation gives CASSFNRQGSNAEAFF.

The chain couples TRBV19 to TRBJ1-2, with unresolved D. V was clipped by 3 bases and J by 7 bases, with 18 bases between them. The CDR3 loop spans 15 amino acids. Germline CDR1 reads LNHDA; CDR2 reads SQIVND (reference sequence). The CDR3 bases are TGTGCCAGTAGTATTCAGGACTTCAAGCGTAGTGGCTACACCTTC. Protein: CASSIQDFKRSGYTF. The variable domain in full, with the rest retrieved from reference TRBV19 and TRBJ1-2, is DGGITQSPKYLFRKEGQNVTLSCEQNLNHDAMYWYRQDPGQGLRLIYYSQIVNDFQKGDIAEGYSVSREKKESFPLTVTSAQKNPTAFYLCASSIQDFKRSGYTFGSGTRLTVV.

Comment on this clone: Compared with germline, one end of the junction differs, possibly owing to a read error. The gene calls are TRBV7-7 and TRBJ1-4; D remains ambiguous. Germline V CDR1 and CDR2: SSHAT, FNYEAQ (reference sequence). The length of the CDR3 is 14 residues. In nucleotides, the CDR3 is TGTGCTAGCAGCCCCGTCGCAACTAATGAAAAACTGTTTTTT. This codes for CASSPVATNEKLFF. Complete variable domain (other parts from reference TRBV7-7 and TRBJ1-4): GAGVSQSPRYKVTKRGQDVTLRCDPISSHATLYWYQQALGQGPEFLTYFNYEAQPDKSGLPSDRFSAERPEGSISTLTIQRTEQRDSAMYRCASSPVATNEKLFFGSGTQLSVL.

The V call is TRBV6-1, the J call TRBJ1-2, with 9 bases lining up with TRBD1. The germline CDR1 and CDR2 sequences are MNHNS and SASEGT. The CDR3 runs to 14 residues. V gave up 10 bases and J gave up 7 bases; unmatched junction bases: 13. In nucleotides, the CDR3 is TGTGCCACCAATCCTTATGACAGGGGGTTTGGCTACACCTTC. Translated: CATNPYDRGFGYTF.